Listed below are T cell receptor beta chains from one sample, sequenced in a study of T cell changes during pregnancy in multiple sclerosis. Profiled with immunoSEQ multiplex PCR; TCRdb holds only in-frame clones, not every one. Among more than 30,000 clones, almost 95% were seen once, and the ten largest hold 1.2%. Sequencing was performed on PBMCs (not recorded whether the cells were cultured). The receptors derive from a female donor with multiple sclerosis, enrolled in a pregnancy study. CDR3s include the opening cysteine and the closing phenylalanine or tryptophan. D genes are given only for firm matches. Clone size is given for some rows only: seen once, a few or many times, or a class if the clone is expanded.

J: TRBJ1-1
V: TRBV30
size: -
D: -
DNA: TGTGCCTGGAGTTTTAACACTGAAGCTTTCTTT
CDR3: CAWSFNTEAFF

J: TRBJ2-1
V: TRBV5-1
size: -
D: TRBD2
DNA: TGCGCCAGCAGCTTTCCTCGGGGGGTCAGTGAGCAGTTCTTC
CDR3: CASSFPRGVSEQFF

J: TRBJ2-3
V: TRBV30
size: -
D: TRBD2
DNA: TGTGCCTGGAGCCACACTAGCGGGAGGGTTAATACGCAGTATTTT
CDR3: CAWSHTSGRVNTQYF

J: TRBJ2-3
V: TRBV19
size: -
D: -
DNA: TGTGCCAGTAGTATAGCCGGGAAGAGCACAGATACGCAGTATTTT
CDR3: CASSIAGKSTDTQYF

J: TRBJ2-3
V: TRBV7-7
size: -
D: -
DNA: TGTGCCAGCAGCTTAGAAAGAGGGGATACGCAGTATTTT
CDR3: CASSLERGDTQYF

J: TRBJ1-4
V: TRBV4-1
size: -
D: -
DNA: TGCGCCAGCAGCCAAGAGGACGGGGCAAATGAAAAACTGTTTTTT
CDR3: CASSQEDGANEKLFF

J: TRBJ2-7
V: TRBV11-2
size: -
D: TRBD1
DNA: TGTGCCAGCAGCCTATTAAGACAGGGGGGGCAGTACTTC
CDR3: CASSLLRQGGQYF

J: TRBJ2-7
V: TRBV6-1
size: -
D: -
DNA: TGTGCCAGCAGTAGCAGCGGTGCCTTCTTCTACGAGCAGTACTTC
CDR3: CASSSSGAFFYEQYF

J: TRBJ2-5
V: TRBV7-2
size: once
D: TRBD1
DNA: TGTGCCAGCAGCAAAGGACAGGGGGGCACAGAGACCCAGTACTTC
CDR3: CASSKGQGGTETQYF

J: TRBJ1-1
V: TRBV19
size: -
D: TRBD1
DNA: TGTGCCAGTAGTATGGCAGGGGGGGGCACTGAAGCTTTCTTT
CDR3: CASSMAGGGTEAFF

J: TRBJ2-5
V: TRBV7-2
size: -
D: -
DNA: TGTGCCCTTCCCCGGGACTACCAAGAGACCCAGTACTTC
CDR3: CALPRDYQETQYF

J: TRBJ1-1
V: TRBV5-1
size: -
D: -
DNA: TGCGCCAGCAGCTTGGCCGGGGCGCCAGACACTGAAGCTTTCTTT
CDR3: CASSLAGAPDTEAFF

J: TRBJ1-1
V: TRBV7-6
size: -
D: -
DNA: TGTGCCAGCAGCTTAGACCGGGGACAGAACACTGAAGCTTTCTTT
CDR3: CASSLDRGQNTEAFF

J: TRBJ2-2
V: TRBV9
size: -
D: -
DNA: TGTGCCAGCAGCGTAGCTGGACGAACCGGGGAGCTGTTTTTT
CDR3: CASSVAGRTGELFF

J: TRBJ2-7
V: TRBV5-6
size: -
D: -
DNA: TGTGCCAGCAGCTTGGGGACAGCCACAGCCTACGAGCAGTACTTC
CDR3: CASSLGTATAYEQYF

J: TRBJ2-7
V: TRBV6-1
size: -
D: -
DNA: TGTGCCAGCAGCCTGACCGACGACTTAAACGAGCAGTACTTC
CDR3: CASSLTDDLNEQYF

J: TRBJ1-5
V: TRBV6-5
size: -
D: TRBD1
DNA: TGTGCCAGCAGTCCCGACAGGGGGAATCAGCCCCAGCATTTT
CDR3: CASSPDRGNQPQHF

J: TRBJ2-7
V: TRBV11-2
size: -
D: -
DNA: TGTGCCAGCAGCTTAGATCTCGGGGCCGAGCAGTACTTC
CDR3: CASSLDLGAEQYF

J: TRBJ1-3
V: TRBV7-9
size: -
D: -
DNA: TGTGCCAGCAGCTTCTTTCTTGGTAACTCTGGAAACACCATATATTTT
CDR3: CASSFFLGNSGNTIYF

J: TRBJ2-2
V: TRBV18
size: -
D: TRBD2
DNA: TGTGCCACCTACGGGGTTAGCGGGATCACCGGGGAGCTGTTTTTT
CDR3: CATYGVSGITGELFF

J: TRBJ2-2
V: TRBV5-6
size: once
D: -
DNA: TGTGCCAGCAGCTTGGCCGGGTGGGCGGTAAACACCGGGGAGCTGTTTTTT
CDR3: CASSLAGWAVNTGELFF

J: TRBJ2-3
V: TRBV30
size: -
D: -
DNA: TGTGCCTGTAATAGCGGTTCCACAGATACGCAGTATTTT
CDR3: CACNSGSTDTQYF

J: TRBJ1-4
V: TRBV7-9
size: -
D: TRBD1
DNA: TGTGCCAGCAGCACAAACAGGGGGACTAATGAAAAACTGTTTTTT
CDR3: CASSTNRGTNEKLFF

J: TRBJ2-3
V: TRBV9
size: -
D: TRBD1
DNA: TGTGCCAGCAGTTCGACTACAGGGGGTCAAGATACGCAGTATTTT
CDR3: CASSSTTGGQDTQYF

J: TRBJ2-7
V: TRBV11-2
size: -
D: TRBD2
DNA: TGTGCCAGCAGGACTAGCGGGAGGGCCCGAACCGCCTACGAGCAGTACTTC
CDR3: CASRTSGRARTAYEQYF

J: TRBJ2-1
V: TRBV5-1
size: -
D: -
DNA: TGCGCCAGCCATAGTCGACTTGGATACAATGAGCAGTTCTTC
CDR3: CASHSRLGYNEQFF

J: TRBJ2-1
V: TRBV28
size: -
D: -
DNA: TGTGCCAGCAGCGGGAGCGAGTCCTACAATGAGCAGTTCTTC
CDR3: CASSGSESYNEQFF

J: TRBJ2-1
V: TRBV5-1
size: -
D: -
DNA: TGCGCCAGCAGCTTAGCGGACCCTTCCTACAATGAGCAGTTCTTC
CDR3: CASSLADPSYNEQFF

J: TRBJ1-5
V: TRBV19
size: -
D: TRBD1
DNA: TGTGCCAGTAGTCGTGAGGGACAGGGGAATCAGCCCCAGCATTTT
CDR3: CASSREGQGNQPQHF

J: TRBJ2-7
V: TRBV7-7
size: -
D: -
DNA: TGTGCCAGCAGCCCCTGGATGGGCTACGAGCAGTACTTC
CDR3: CASSPWMGYEQYF

J: TRBJ1-5
V: TRBV28
size: -
D: -
DNA: TGTGCCAGCAGGTGGAAACGTGAGGACAGTCCATGGATTGATCAGCCCCAGCATTTT
CDR3: CASRWKREDSPWIDQPQHF

J: TRBJ1-1
V: TRBV19
size: -
D: -
DNA: TGTGCCAGTAGTGTCGGACAGCACACTGAAGCTTTCTTT
CDR3: CASSVGQHTEAFF

J: TRBJ1-2
V: TRBV5-1
size: -
D: -
DNA: TGCGCCAGCAGCTTGGAGGTCAATAACTATGGCTACACCTTC
CDR3: CASSLEVNNYGYTF

J: TRBJ1-1
V: TRBV11-2
size: -
D: TRBD1
DNA: TGTGCCAGCAGCCCACCGCCAGGGGGCGTTGGAACTGAAGCTTTCTTT
CDR3: CASSPPPGGVGTEAFF

J: TRBJ2-7
V: TRBV7-9
size: -
D: TRBD2
DNA: TGTGCCAGCAGCTCGGGACTAGCGGGAGTAGGCGAGCAGTACTTC
CDR3: CASSSGLAGVGEQYF

J: TRBJ1-2
V: TRBV5-4
size: -
D: TRBD1
DNA: TGTGCCAGCAGTGACGACAGGGGACATGGCTACACCTTC
CDR3: CASSDDRGHGYTF

J: TRBJ1-1
V: TRBV7-2
size: -
D: TRBD1
DNA: TGTGCCAGCAGCCAGCGGGACAGGGGGGGAACTGAAGCTTTCTTT
CDR3: CASSQRDRGGTEAFF

J: TRBJ1-3
V: TRBV27
size: -
D: -
DNA: TGTGCCAGCAGCGGGGCGGGGCGCGGAACGGGAAACACCATATATTTT
CDR3: CASSGAGRGTGNTIYF

J: TRBJ2-7
V: TRBV7-2
size: -
D: TRBD1
DNA: TGTGCCAGCAGCTCAACAGGGACAGTCACCTACGAGCAGTACTTC
CDR3: CASSSTGTVTYEQYF

J: TRBJ2-1
V: TRBV4-2
size: -
D: -
DNA: TGTGCCAGCAGCCAAGATATCGGGAAACCAACCAATTACAATGAGCAGTTCTTC
CDR3: CASSQDIGKPTNYNEQFF

J: TRBJ1-3
V: TRBV9
size: -
D: -
DNA: TGTGCCAGCAGCCCTCGAACTGGAAACACCATATATTTT
CDR3: CASSPRTGNTIYF

J: TRBJ2-3
V: TRBV6-5
size: -
D: TRBD2
DNA: TGTGCCAGCAGTCCCTGGGGGGGAATCACAGATACGCAGTATTTT
CDR3: CASSPWGGITDTQYF

J: TRBJ1-3
V: TRBV14
size: -
D: -
DNA: TGTGCCAGCAGCGCGGGGACACTGTCTGGAAACACCATATATTTT
CDR3: CASSAGTLSGNTIYF

J: TRBJ2-1
V: TRBV28
size: -
D: -
DNA: TGTGCCAGCAGTTTCGGGTCCGATGAGCAGTTCTTC
CDR3: CASSFGSDEQFF

J: TRBJ2-7
V: TRBV27
size: once
D: TRBD2
DNA: TGTGCCAGCAGCCCCAAGGGCGGACTAGCGGGTTACGAGCAGTACTTC
CDR3: CASSPKGGLAGYEQYF

J: TRBJ1-3
V: TRBV18
size: -
D: -
DNA: TGTGCCAGCTCACCGGTGGACGGAAGCTCTGGAAACACCATATATTTT
CDR3: CASSPVDGSSGNTIYF

J: TRBJ1-5
V: TRBV27
size: once
D: -
DNA: TGTGCCAGCACCCAATCACGTACACGGGAGAATCAGCCCCAGCATTTT
CDR3: CASTQSRTRENQPQHF

J: TRBJ1-4
V: TRBV10-3
size: -
D: -
DNA: TGTGCCATCCGCGGGAGCCCTAATGAAAAACTGTTTTTT
CDR3: CAIRGSPNEKLFF

J: TRBJ2-7
V: TRBV4-3
size: -
D: -
DNA: TGCGCCAGCAGCCAAGATCCTAATGGCGGGGCCCGTGGCGAGCAGTACTTC
CDR3: CASSQDPNGGARGEQYF

J: TRBJ2-1
V: TRBV5-1
size: -
D: TRBD2
DNA: TGCGCCAGCAGCTTGGGACTAGCGGGAGGGCCTAAGCAGTTCTTC
CDR3: CASSLGLAGGPKQFF

J: TRBJ1-1
V: TRBV9
size: -
D: -
DNA: TGTGCCAGCGAGGGGGAGGATCTTGAAGCTTTCTTT
CDR3: CASEGEDLEAFF

J: TRBJ2-2
V: TRBV7-2
size: -
D: -
DNA: TGTGCCAGCAGCTTATTCCAGGCCACCGGGGAGCTGTTTTTT
CDR3: CASSLFQATGELFF